This passage covers 6 T cell receptor beta chains from one sample sequenced in a study of cytomegalovirus exposure and HLA in healthy donors. The PCR was carried out with 60 Vbeta primers and 13 Jbeta primers. TCRdb keeps only in-frame clones here, not all; method: immunoSEQ multiplex PCR. The data hold about 130,000 clones, with about two thirds observed a single time. Sample: PBMCs. Every receptor here comes from a man between 45 and 60 years old in good health and CMV-seropositive.

The chain couples TRBV10-3 to TRBJ2-5, with 7 positions matching TRBD1. Germline-derived CDR1 and CDR2 are ENHRY and SYGVKD. Trimming cost V 2 bases and J 4 bases; bases outside gene matches: 13. This CDR3 contains 17 residues. CDR3: CAISEPSAWTGIETQYF. Here the CDR3 DNA reads TGTGCCATCAGTGAGCCCTCCGCCTGGACAGGCATAGAGACCCAGTACTTC.

V gene TRBV6-1 combines with J gene TRBJ2-1; perhaps TRBD1 as D (6 bases). In germline, CDR1 is MNHNS, CDR2 SASEGT. The CDR3 consists of 13 residues. Trimming left V 7 bases short and J 10 bases short, with 17 bases between. The chain's CDR3 is CASTPLTGTEQFF. DNA for the CDR3: TGTGCCAGCACCCCCCTAACCGGGACAGAGCAGTTCTTC.

This chain uses TRBV20-1 with TRBJ1-3; maybe TRBD1 (6 bases). The V end lost 7 bases, the J end lost 9 bases, and 13 bases lay between the germline ends. CDR1 and CDR2 (germline): DFQATT, SNEGSKA (reference sequence). CDR3 size: 11 residues. CDR3 residues: CSVGRGATIYF. The CDR3 DNA sequence: TGCAGTGTGGGCCGGGGGGCCACCATATATTTT.

The V and J genes are TRBV6-1 and TRBJ1-1; D uncertain. There are 12 residues in the CDR3. Germline CDR1 MNHNS, CDR2 SASEGT. Trimming pared 5 bases from V and 8 bases from J, leaving 12 bases between. CDR3 sequence reads: CASSPRLSEAFF. The CDR3 DNA follows: TGTGCCAGCAGTCCCCGATTGAGCGAAGCTTTCTTT.

V is TRBV6-6 and J is TRBJ2-3; 8 nucleotides agree with TRBD1. The V gene end was trimmed by 7 bases and the J gene end by 6 bases; junction bases not matched to a gene: 6. Per the germline V gene, CDR1 is MNHNY and CDR2 is SVGAGI (reference sequence). The CDR3 extends over 13 amino acids. CDR3 sequence: CASIQTGADTQYF. CDR3 nucleotide sequence: TGTGCCAGCATCCAGACAGGGGCTGATACGCAGTATTTT.

J is TRBJ2-1 and V is TRBV19; the match to TRBD2 covers 13 bases. J lost 5 bases, V lost 6 bases, and 4 bases had no gene match. Germline CDR1 and CDR2: LNHDA and SQIVND (reference sequence). This CDR3 has 15 residues. The CDR3 DNA follows: TGTGCCAGTAGCGCCGGGACTAGCGGGAACAATGAGCAGTTCTTC. This encodes CASSAGTSGNNEQFF.